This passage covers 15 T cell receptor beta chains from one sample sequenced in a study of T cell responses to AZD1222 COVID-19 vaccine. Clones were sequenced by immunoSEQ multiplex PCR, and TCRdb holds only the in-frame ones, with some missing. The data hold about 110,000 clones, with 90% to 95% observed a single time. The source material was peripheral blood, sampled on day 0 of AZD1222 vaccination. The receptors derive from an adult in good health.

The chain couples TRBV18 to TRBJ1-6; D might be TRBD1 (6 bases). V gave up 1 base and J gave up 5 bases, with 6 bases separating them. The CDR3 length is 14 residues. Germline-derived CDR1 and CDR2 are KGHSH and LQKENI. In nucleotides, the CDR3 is TGTGCCAGCTCACCACAGGGGGATAATTCACCCCTCCACTTT. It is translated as CASSPQGDNSPLHF.

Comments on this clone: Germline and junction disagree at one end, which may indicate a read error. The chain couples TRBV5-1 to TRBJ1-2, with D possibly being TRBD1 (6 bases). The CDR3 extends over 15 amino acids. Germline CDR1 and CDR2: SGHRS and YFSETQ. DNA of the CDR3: TGCGCCAACAGCCCCCGAACAGGGACGGAGTATGGCTACACCTTC. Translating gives CANSPRTGTEYGYTF.

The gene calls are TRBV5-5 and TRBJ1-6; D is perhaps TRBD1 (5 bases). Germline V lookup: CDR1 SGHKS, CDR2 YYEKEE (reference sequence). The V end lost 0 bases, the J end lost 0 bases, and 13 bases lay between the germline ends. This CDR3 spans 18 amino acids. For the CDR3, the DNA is TGTGCCAGCAGCTTGGGACAGACTCCAAGCTCCTATAATTCACCCCTCCACTTT. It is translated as CASSLGQTPSSYNSPLHF.

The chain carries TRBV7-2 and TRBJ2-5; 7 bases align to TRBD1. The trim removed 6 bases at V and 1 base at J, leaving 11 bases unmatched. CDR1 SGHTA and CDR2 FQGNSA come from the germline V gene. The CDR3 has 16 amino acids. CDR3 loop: CASSLGPGGIQETQYF. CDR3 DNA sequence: TGTGCCAGCAGTCTAGGCCCAGGGGGAATCCAAGAGACCCAGTACTTC.

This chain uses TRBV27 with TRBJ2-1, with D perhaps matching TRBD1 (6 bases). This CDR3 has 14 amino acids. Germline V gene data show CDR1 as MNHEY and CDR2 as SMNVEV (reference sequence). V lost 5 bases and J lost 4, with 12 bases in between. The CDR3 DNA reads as TGTGCCAGCAGTCAAATCGACAGGTACAATGAGCAGTTCTTC. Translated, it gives CASSQIDRYNEQFF.

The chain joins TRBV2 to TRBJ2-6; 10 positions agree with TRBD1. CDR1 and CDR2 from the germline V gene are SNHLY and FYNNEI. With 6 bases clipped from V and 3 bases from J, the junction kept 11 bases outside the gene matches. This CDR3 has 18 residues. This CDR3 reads CASSKGWTGGSGANVLTF. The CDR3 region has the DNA TGTGCCAGCAGCAAAGGGTGGACAGGGGGGAGTGGGGCCAACGTCCTGACTTTC. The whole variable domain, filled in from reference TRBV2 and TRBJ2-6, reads EPEVTQTPSHQVTQMGQEVILRCVPISNHLYFYWYRQILGQKVEFLVSFYNNEISEKSEIFDDQFSVERPDGSNFTLKIRSTKLEDSAMYFCASSKGWTGGSGANVLTFGAGSRLTVL.

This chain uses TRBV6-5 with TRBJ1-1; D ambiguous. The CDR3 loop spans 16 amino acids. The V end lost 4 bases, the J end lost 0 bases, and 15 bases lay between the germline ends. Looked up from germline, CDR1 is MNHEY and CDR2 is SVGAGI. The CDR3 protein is CASSWVEPSMNTEAFF. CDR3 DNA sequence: TGTGCCAGCAGTTGGGTCGAGCCCTCGATGAACACTGAAGCTTTCTTT.

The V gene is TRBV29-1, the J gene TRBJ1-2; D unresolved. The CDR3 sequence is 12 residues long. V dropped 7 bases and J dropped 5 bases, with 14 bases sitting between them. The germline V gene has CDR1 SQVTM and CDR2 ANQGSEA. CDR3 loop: CSANPAEYGYTF. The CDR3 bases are TGCAGCGCAAACCCGGCCGAGTATGGCTACACCTTC. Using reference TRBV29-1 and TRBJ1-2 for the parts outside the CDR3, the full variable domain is SAVISQKPSRDICQRGTSLTIQCQVDSQVTMMFWYRQQPGQSLTLIATANQGSEATYESGFVIDKFPISRPNLTFSTLTVSNMSPEDSSIYLCSANPAEYGYTFGSGTRLTVV.

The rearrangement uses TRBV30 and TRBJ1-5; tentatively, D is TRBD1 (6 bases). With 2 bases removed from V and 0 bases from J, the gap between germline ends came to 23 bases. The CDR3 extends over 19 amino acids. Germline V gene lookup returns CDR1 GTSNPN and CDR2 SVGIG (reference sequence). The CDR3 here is CAWSPPLPGDKFSNQPQHF. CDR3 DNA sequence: TGTGCCTGGAGTCCCCCCCTGCCGGGGGACAAATTTAGCAATCAGCCCCAGCATTTT.

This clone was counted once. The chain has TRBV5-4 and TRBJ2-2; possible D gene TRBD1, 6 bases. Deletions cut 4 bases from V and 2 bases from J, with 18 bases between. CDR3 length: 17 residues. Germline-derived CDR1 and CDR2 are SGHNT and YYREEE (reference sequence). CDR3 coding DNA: TGTGCCAGCAGCCCAACACCTCGACAGGTTAACACCGGGGAGCTGTTTTTT. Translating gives CASSPTPRQVNTGELFF. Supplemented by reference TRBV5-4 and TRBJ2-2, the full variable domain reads ETGVTQSPTHLIKTRGQQVTLRCSSQSGHNTVSWYQQALGQGPQFIFQYYREEENGRGNFPPRFSGLQFPNYSSELNVNALELDDSALYLCASSPTPRQVNTGELFFGEGSRLTVL.

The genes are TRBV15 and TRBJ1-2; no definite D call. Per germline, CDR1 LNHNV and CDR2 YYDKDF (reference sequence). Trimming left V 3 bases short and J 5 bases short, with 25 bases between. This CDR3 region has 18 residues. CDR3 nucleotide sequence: TGTGCCACCAGCAGCGACCATACCTCGGGAGGAGGACTGTATGGCTACACCTTC. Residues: CATSSDHTSGGGLYGYTF. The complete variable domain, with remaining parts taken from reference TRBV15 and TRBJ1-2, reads DAMVIQNPRYQVTQFGKPVTLSCSQTLNHNVMYWYQQKSSQAPKLLFHYYDKDFNNEADTPDNFQSRRPNTSFCFLDIRSPGLGDTAMYLCATSSDHTSGGGLYGYTFGSGTRLTVV.

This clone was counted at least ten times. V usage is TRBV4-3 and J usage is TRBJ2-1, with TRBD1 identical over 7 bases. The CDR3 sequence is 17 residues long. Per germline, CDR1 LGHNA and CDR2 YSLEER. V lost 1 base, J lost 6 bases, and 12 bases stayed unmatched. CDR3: CASSQVPPGAGGNEQFF. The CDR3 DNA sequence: TGCGCCAGCAGCCAAGTTCCTCCTGGGGCAGGGGGCAATGAGCAGTTCTTC.

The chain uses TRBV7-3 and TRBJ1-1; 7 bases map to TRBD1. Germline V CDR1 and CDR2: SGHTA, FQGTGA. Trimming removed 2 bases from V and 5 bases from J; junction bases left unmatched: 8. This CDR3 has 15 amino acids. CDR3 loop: CASSLVGGEETEAFF. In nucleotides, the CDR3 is TGTGCCAGCAGCTTAGTAGGGGGCGAGGAGACTGAAGCTTTCTTT.

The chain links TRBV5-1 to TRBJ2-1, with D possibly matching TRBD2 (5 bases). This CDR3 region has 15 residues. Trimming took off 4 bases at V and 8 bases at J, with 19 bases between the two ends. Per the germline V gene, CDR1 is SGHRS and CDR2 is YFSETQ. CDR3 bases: TGCGCCAGCAGCCGTGACGGACTCCCTGAGGATGAGCAGTTCTTC. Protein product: CASSRDGLPEDEQFF. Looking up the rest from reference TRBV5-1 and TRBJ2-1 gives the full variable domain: KAGVTQTPRYLIKTRGQQVTLSCSPISGHRSVSWYQQTPGQGLQFLFEYFSETQRNKGNFPGRFSGRQFSNSRSEMNVSTLELGDSALYLCASSRDGLPEDEQFFGPGTRLTVL.

The CDR3 bases are TGTGCCAGCAGTTCCCCTAACGCCGGGACAGCAAACTATGGCTACACCTTC. Amino acid sequence: CASSSPNAGTANYGYTF. The chain joins TRBV27 to TRBJ1-2; 7 nucleotides align to TRBD1. Germline CDR1 MNHEY, CDR2 SMNVEV (reference sequence). The CDR3 runs to 17 residues. V trimming: 4 bases; J trimming: 2 bases; junction bases outside the gene matches: 13.